Described below is a single TCR beta chain sequence and its context. These data come from a study of cytomegalovirus exposure and HLA in healthy donors. Both 60 Vbeta primers and 13 Jbeta primers went into the PCR. Libraries were prepared by immunoSEQ multiplex PCR; TCRdb keeps only in-frame clonotypes and omits some of them. The data contain 95,000 to 110,000 clones, more than 75% of them singletons. This sequence was found in a woman between 18 and 29 years old in good health and CMV-seropositive. Material: PBMCs.

CDR3 sequence: CASSELWAGMNTEAFF. The CDR3 region has the DNA TGCGCCAGCAGTGAGCTCTGGGCAGGGATGAACACTGAAGCTTTCTTT. The chain joins TRBV10-2 to TRBJ1-1; maybe TRBD1 (5 bases). Germline-derived CDR1 and CDR2 are WSHSY and SAAADI. The CDR3 consists of 16 residues. V dropped 2 bases and J dropped 0 bases, with 13 bases sitting between them.